This T cell receptor (beta chain) appears in the sequencing data of a study of T cell changes during pregnancy in multiple sclerosis. This clone has just one count. Produced via immunoSEQ multiplex PCR; TCRdb's table is partial and in-frame only. The data contain some 100,000 clones, about 90% of them seen just once; the ten biggest clones take up less than 2.5%. The CDR3 contains 15 residues. CDR1 and CDR2 (germline): MNHNY, SVGAGI (reference sequence). Trimming removed 2 bases from V and 0 bases from J, with 8 bases in between. The rearrangement links TRBV6-6 to TRBJ2-1, with a possible D match to TRBD2 (5 bases). The TCR sequence derives from a female donor with multiple sclerosis, enrolled in a pregnancy study. The source was peripheral blood, collected after pregnancy. The CDR3 region has the DNA TGTGCCAGCAGTTACGGGGAGAGCTCCTACAATGAGCAGTTCTTC. Translated, it gives CASSYGESSYNEQFF.